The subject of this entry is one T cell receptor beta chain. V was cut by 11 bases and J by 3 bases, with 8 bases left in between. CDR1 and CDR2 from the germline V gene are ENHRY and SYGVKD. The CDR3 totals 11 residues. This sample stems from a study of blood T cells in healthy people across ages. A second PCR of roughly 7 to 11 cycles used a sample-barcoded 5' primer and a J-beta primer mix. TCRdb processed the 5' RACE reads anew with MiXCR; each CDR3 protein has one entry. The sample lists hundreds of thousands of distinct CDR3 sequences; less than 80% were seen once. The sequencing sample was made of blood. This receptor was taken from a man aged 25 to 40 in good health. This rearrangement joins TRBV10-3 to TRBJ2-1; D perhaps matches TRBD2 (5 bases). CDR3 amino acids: CAFGDYNEQFF. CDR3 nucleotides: TGTGCCTTCGGGGACTACAATGAGCAGTTCTTC.